This T cell receptor beta chain comes out of a study of T-cell memory formation after mild COVID-19. Study-wide results and limits: Contracting CD4+ clones lay largely in CM and EM, with CD8+ ones residing in EMRA.

TCR alpha and TCR beta cDNA libraries carrying sample barcodes and UMIs were produced by 5'RACE using constant-segment primers. TCRdb reprocessed the 5' RACE reads with MiXCR, giving one entry per CDR3 protein. The data show about 130,000 distinct CDR3 sequences, with approximately 15% seen just once and 4.5% to 6.5% held by the top ten. This clonotype was picked up a small number of times. Its antigen is as yet unknown. The junction had 1 base not matched to a gene; V was cut back by 1 base and J by 2 bases. The V gene's germline CDR1 is KGHDR and CDR2 SFDVKD. The CDR3 has 15 residues. The rearrangement links TRBV24-1 to TRBJ2-3; 8 bases match TRBD2. This sequence was found in a man aged 18 to 30 who had mild COVID-19 (a few samples of this study predate the infection). Cell type and time point are not known. The specimen sequenced was PBMCs or a T cell subset sorted from them (not recorded which). For the CDR3, the DNA is TGTGCCACCAGTGATTTAGCGGGGGTCACAGATACGCAGTATTTT. Residues: CATSDLAGVTDTQYF.